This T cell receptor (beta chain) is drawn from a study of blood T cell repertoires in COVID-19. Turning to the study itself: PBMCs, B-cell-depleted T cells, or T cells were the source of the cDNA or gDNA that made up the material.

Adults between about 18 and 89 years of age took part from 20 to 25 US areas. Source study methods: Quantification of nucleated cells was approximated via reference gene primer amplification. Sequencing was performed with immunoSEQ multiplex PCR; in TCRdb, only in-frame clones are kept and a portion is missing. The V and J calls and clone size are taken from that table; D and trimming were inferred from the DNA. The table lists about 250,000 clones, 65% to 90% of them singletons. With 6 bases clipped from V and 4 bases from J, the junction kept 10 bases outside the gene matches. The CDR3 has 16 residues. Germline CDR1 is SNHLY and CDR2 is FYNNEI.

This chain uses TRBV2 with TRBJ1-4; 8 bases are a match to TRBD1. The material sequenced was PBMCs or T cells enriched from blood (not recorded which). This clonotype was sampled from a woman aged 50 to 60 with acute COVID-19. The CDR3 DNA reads TGTGCCAGCAGCCTAACTACAGGGGGAGGTAATGAAAAACTGTTTTTT. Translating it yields CASSLTTGGGNEKLFF.